This T cell receptor (beta chain) was captured by sequencing in a study of shared clonotypes between healthy human individuals. Trimming left V 4 bases short and J 0 bases short, with 16 bases between. CDR3 length: 16 residues. Germline V gene lookup returns CDR1 SGHRS and CDR2 YFSETQ. Clones were sequenced by immunoSEQ multiplex PCR, and TCRdb holds only the in-frame ones, with some missing. The data contain approximately 2,300,000 clones, roughly 90% of them singletons. The material sequenced was naive CD4+ T cells from PBMCs. Documented subset: CD45RA+ positively selected. The chain has TRBV5-1 and TRBJ1-1; possible D gene TRBD1, 6 bases. This TCR was recovered from a man between 18 and 35 years old in good health. Some clones in this sample may be carry-over from other donors' samples. Here the CDR3 DNA reads TGCGCCAGCAGCCGGCAATACAGGGCCATGAACACTGAAGCTTTCTTT. Translating gives CASSRQYRAMNTEAFF.